This entry lists 3 T cell receptor beta chains sequenced from one sample in a study of shared T cell receptors in the human thymus. The method was immunoSEQ multiplex PCR; TCRdb's version includes in-frame clones alone and lacks a portion of them. The sample shows 700,000 or so clones, roughly 85% of them seen only once. These data also featured in a second study, about human thymus T cells.

Sequencing was performed on thymocytes. The receptors originated from a girl less than two years old with a congenital heart defect.

The chain carries TRBV6-1 and TRBJ1-1, with a possible D match to TRBD1 (6 bases). Germline assignment: CDR1 MNHNS and CDR2 SASEGT. Deletions cut 1 base from V and 8 bases from J, with 11 bases between. The CDR3 totals 13 residues. Here the CDR3 reads CASSEGGPTEAFF. The DNA for the CDR3 is TGTGCCAGCAGTGAAGGGGGGCCAACAGAAGCTTTCTTT.

The chain carries TRBV4-3 and TRBJ2-3, with 7 bases aligning to TRBD2. CDR3 length equals 16 residues. Germline V gene sequence: CDR1 LGHNA, CDR2 YSLEER. The V segment lost 0 bases and the J segment 1 base; nucleotides outside the gene matches: 4. The CDR3 sequence: CASSQDFAGGTDTQYF. CDR3 sequence (DNA): TGCGCCAGCAGCCAAGATTTTGCGGGGGGCACAGATACGCAGTATTTT.

The gene calls are TRBV4-1 and TRBJ1-1; TRBD1 is a possible D gene (5 bases). V lost 2 bases and J 1 base, leaving 14 bases between the germline ends. CDR3 length: 16 amino acids. Germline values: CDR1 MGHRA, CDR2 YSYEKL. The CDR3 DNA is TGCGCCAGCAGCCAACCATCCACGGGGGGGAACACTGAAGCTTTCTTT. The encoded protein is CASSQPSTGGNTEAFF.